Listed below are T cell receptor beta chains from one sample, sequenced in a study of Tregs in tolerant kidney transplant recipients. This table comes from immunoSEQ multiplex PCR, and its TCRdb copy is limited to in-frame clones, with some not included. The sample contains some 57,000 clones, 91% of which appear only once. The sample in question was CD8+ T cells from blood (PBMCs), obtained 24 months after the transplant. These receptors were collected from a human patient who received a combined kidney and bone marrow transplant. The graft donor may be the source of some T cells. Each CDR3 is given without its conserved first and last residue. Only part of the rows carry a size: once, few, many, or a class if the clone is expanded.

clone_size: .
v_call: TRBV7-2
j_call: TRBJ2-6
cdr3_aa: ASSSYDRGLRSGANVLT

clone_size: .
v_call: TRBV7-3
j_call: TRBJ2-2
cdr3_aa: ASSLRGTGGTGELF

clone_size: .
v_call: TRBV27
j_call: TRBJ1-1
cdr3_aa: ASSLYRGLNTEAF

clone_size: .
v_call: TRBV7-3
j_call: TRBJ2-1
cdr3_aa: ASSYQGNEQF

clone_size: once
v_call: TRBV5-6
j_call: TRBJ2-3
cdr3_aa: ASSGGSTDTQY

clone_size: once
v_call: TRBV4-3
j_call: TRBJ2-7
cdr3_aa: ASSQDPSGISYEQY

clone_size: .
v_call: TRBV5-6
j_call: TRBJ2-7
cdr3_aa: ASSLGLVYEQY

clone_size: .
v_call: TRBV4-1
j_call: TRBJ1-5
cdr3_aa: ASSLLRVAVIEPQH

clone_size: .
v_call: TRBV19
j_call: TRBJ2-2
cdr3_aa: ASSIVAGVAGELF

clone_size: .
v_call: TRBV9
j_call: TRBJ2-4
cdr3_aa: ASSVGLAGVKNIQY

clone_size: .
v_call: TRBV7-2
j_call: TRBJ2-1
cdr3_aa: ASSSWTSPTFTYNEQF

clone_size: .
v_call: TRBV7-7
j_call: TRBJ2-1
cdr3_aa: ASSKFSAGEGFLEQF

clone_size: .
v_call: TRBV7-8
j_call: TRBJ2-1
cdr3_aa: ASSLEGLAGNEQF

clone_size: once
v_call: TRBV27
j_call: TRBJ2-5
cdr3_aa: ARRSGLQETQY

clone_size: .
v_call: TRBV28
j_call: .
cdr3_aa: ASSFYGSYEQY

clone_size: .
v_call: TRBV9
j_call: TRBJ2-7
cdr3_aa: ASSGGQDGYEQY